The clone carrying this T cell receptor beta chain was detected once. Its antigen is still unknown. Treatment reported: around 19 received Ad26.COV2.S at low or high dose, single or two shots; 5 received placebo; per-sample allocation not given. Sampling was performed 63 days after the first vaccine or placebo injection. The table came from immunoSEQ multiplex PCR; TCRdb's copy has only in-frame clones and leaves some out. Seen here are around 250,000 clones, around 88% observed once, and the top ten hold just under 3%. The ends lost 5 bases at V and 3 bases at J; junction bases unmatched: 4. CDR3 size: 13 residues. CDR1 and CDR2 from the germline V gene are SGHAT and FQNNGV. This sample was taken from a study of Ad26.COV2.S vaccination and SARS-CoV-2 variants. The wider study: Administration of Ad26.COV2.S was intramuscular, either once or twice 56 days apart.

Study observations and caveats: It was vaccine recipients, not placebo recipients, who had the higher spike-specific TCR breadth. After vaccination, substantial breadth of spike-specific CD8+ and CD4+ responses was reported.

This sequence was found in a person between 18 and 59 years old who received the Ad26.COV2.S COVID-19 vaccine or a placebo. V and J are TRBV11-2 and TRBJ2-7; 7 nucleotides match TRBD1. The source material was peripheral blood, sampled in a trial of Ad26.COV2.S vaccine versus placebo. The CDR3 reads CASSLGTDYEQYF. The CDR3 coding sequence is TGTGCCAGCAGCCTAGGGACAGACTACGAGCAGTACTTC.